This T cell receptor (beta chain) was captured by sequencing in a study of regulatory T cells in long-lasting Graves disease. Time point reported: persistent/refractory GD, antithyroid drugs over 5 years with positive TRAb. TCR sequences were obtained from RNA taken from PBMCs. Graves' disease was diagnosed by American Thyroid Association guidelines. This clonotype was recorded many times. CDR1 and CDR2 from the germline V gene are MDHEN and SYDVKM. The V gene lost 11 bases and the J gene lost 5 bases, with 12 bases spanning the gap. The CDR3 is 11 amino acids. Sequencing libraries for TCR beta were prepared with iRepertoire HTBI primers and Arm-PCR of CDR3 regions. TCRdb used MiXCR to reprocess the multiplex PCR reads, holding one entry per CDR3 protein. The sample carries about 470,000 distinct CDR3 sequences, about 22% recorded once.

The J gene is TRBJ1-1, the V gene TRBV28, with a tentative D call TRBD1 (5 bases). The sequencing here drew on peripheral blood mononuclear cells (PBMCs), taken when the disease was refractory, from a patient treated with antithyroid drugs. The receptor was derived from a female donor with Graves disease. CDR3 DNA: TGTGCCCTCAGGGAGGGTACTGAAGCTTTCTTT. Translation gives CALREGTEAFF. Filled out from reference TRBV28 and TRBJ1-1, the complete variable domain reads DVKVTQSSRYLVKRTGEKVFLECVQDMDHENMFWYRQDPGLGLRLIYFSYDVKMKEKGDIPEGYSVSREKKERFSLILESASTNQTSMYLCALREGTEAFFGQGTRLTVV.